These T cell receptor beta chains were read from a single sample in a study of cytomegalovirus exposure and HLA in healthy donors. TCRdb's table, derived via immunoSEQ multiplex PCR, lists solely in-frame clones and lacks some. The sample yields roughly 97,000 clones, 76% seen once. Sequenced sample: PBMCs. The receptor source for this set is a woman between 18 and 29 years old in good health and CMV-seropositive. Both conserved end residues are part of each CDR3. Fields, in order: V gene, D gene, clone size, J gene, CDR3 protein, CDR3 DNA. A D gene is named only where the DNA matches it firmly. Where a row states a size, it is once, few, many or the class of an expanded clone; other rows omit it.

>TRBV27|TRBD1|.|TRBJ1-5
CASRQGQVNQPQHF
TGTGCCAGCAGACAGGGACAGGTTAATCAGCCCCAGCATTTT
>TRBV4-2|TRBD2|few|TRBJ2-1
CASSQSLAGGTYNEQFF
TGTGCCAGCAGCCAATCCCTAGCGGGAGGGACGTACAATGAGCAGTTCTTC
>TRBV5-4|TRBD1|.|TRBJ2-7
CASSPDRQYEQYF
TGTGCCAGCAGCCCGGACAGGCAGTACGAGCAGTACTTC
>TRBV4-1|.|.|TRBJ2-1
CASSQTGTDEQFF
TGCGCCAGCAGCCAAACGGGTACTGATGAGCAGTTCTTC
>TRBV25-1|.|.|TRBJ1-1
CASSKAGEVSAEAFF
TGTGCCAGCAGCAAGGCCGGGGAAGTTAGCGCTGAAGCTTTCTTT
>TRBV6-1|.|.|TRBJ2-7
CASSEEVGGGPGREQYF
TGTGCCAGCAGTGAAGAAGTTGGAGGGGGCCCAGGGAGAGAGCAGTACTTC
>TRBV7-2|TRBD2|.|TRBJ2-5
CAATGLAGGTQYF
TGTGCCGCCACGGGACTAGCGGGGGGGACCCAGTACTTC
>TRBV11-2|.|.|TRBJ1-3
CASTQVTGNTIYF
TGTGCCAGCACCCAGGTCACGGGAAACACCATATATTTT
>TRBV5-6|.|few|TRBJ2-1
CASSFSSEQFF
TGTGCCAGCAGCTTTAGTAGTGAGCAGTTCTTC
>TRBV15|.|.|TRBJ1-2
CATSREVTGRYGYTF
TGTGCCACCAGCAGAGAGGTTACAGGGCGGTATGGCTACACCTTC
>TRBV5-4|TRBD2|.|TRBJ2-3
CASSLNGGAITDTQYF
TGTGCCAGCAGCTTGAACGGGGGGGCGATCACAGATACGCAGTATTTT
>TRBV5-1|TRBD1|.|TRBJ1-5
CASSLWTGPNQPQHF
TGCGCCAGCAGCCTGTGGACAGGCCCCAATCAGCCCCAGCATTTT
>TRBV27|TRBD1|.|TRBJ1-3
CASSPGTGRVSGNTIYF
TGTGCCAGCAGTCCGGGGACAGGGAGGGTCTCTGGAAACACCATATATTTT
>TRBV2|.|few|TRBJ2-4
CASSSSGFDGTKNIQYF
TGTGCCAGCAGTTCATCGGGCTTCGACGGGACCAAAAACATTCAGTACTTC
>TRBV27|TRBD1|.|TRBJ1-2
CASSRGQGLIYGYTF
TGTGCCAGCAGTCGGGGACAGGGATTAATCTATGGCTACACCTTC
>TRBV18|TRBD1|.|TRBJ1-2
CASSQGQDNYGYTF
TGTGCCAGCTCACAGGGACAGGATAACTATGGCTACACCTTC
>TRBV5-1|.|.|TRBJ2-5
CASSLWQRETQYF
TGCGCCAGCAGCTTGTGGCAGAGGGAGACCCAGTACTTC
>TRBV27|.|.|TRBJ2-7
CASSPRYSSYEQYF
TGTGCCAGCAGCCCCAGGTATAGCTCCTACGAGCAGTACTTC
>TRBV6-1|.|few|TRBJ2-3
CASSVKGGGTDTQYF
TGTGCCAGCAGTGTCAAGGGGGGGGGCACAGATACGCAGTATTTT
>TRBV19|.|.|TRBJ1-1
CASTPVGGRTEAFF
TGTGCCAGTACCCCGGTGGGAGGACGGACTGAAGCTTTCTTT
>TRBV27|TRBD2|.|TRBJ2-7
CASSPGIAGAYEQYF
TGTGCCAGCAGTCCCGGGATAGCGGGAGCCTACGAGCAGTACTTC
>TRBV7-3|.|.|TRBJ2-3
CASSRGGGSTDTQYF
TGTGCCAGCAGCCGTGGAGGTGGCAGCACAGATACGCAGTATTTT
>TRBV7-9|TRBD2|few|TRBJ2-1
CASSPAGLAVNEQFF
TGTGCCAGCAGCCCAGCGGGACTAGCAGTAAATGAGCAGTTCTTC
>TRBV27|.|.|TRBJ2-1
CASSLSSLALSYNEQFF
TGTGCCAGCAGTTTAAGTAGCCTAGCCCTCAGTTACAATGAGCAGTTCTTC
>TRBV27|TRBD2|few|TRBJ2-7
CASSLRSTSGTYEQYF
TGTGCCAGCAGTTTACGTTCGACTAGCGGTACCTACGAGCAGTACTTC
>TRBV7-8|TRBD1|once|TRBJ1-5
CASSSGRQGLNSNQPQHF
TGTGCCAGCAGCTCTGGACGACAGGGCCTAAATAGCAATCAGCCCCAGCATTTT
>TRBV5-1|TRBD2|.|TRBJ2-1
CASSLGAGGIYNEQFF
TGCGCCAGCAGCTTGGGGGCGGGAGGAATATACAATGAGCAGTTCTTC
>TRBV2|TRBD1|few|TRBJ1-1
CASSVPGQGLNTEAFF
TGTGCCAGCTCCGTCCCGGGACAGGGGTTGAACACTGAAGCTTTCTTT
>TRBV27|.|.|TRBJ1-2
CASSSTGGIGYTF
TGTGCCAGCAGTTCGACAGGTGGGATTGGCTACACCTTC
>TRBV29-1|TRBD1|once|TRBJ1-2
CSVEGQDNYGYTF
TGCAGCGTTGAGGGACAGGATAACTATGGCTACACCTTC
>TRBV30|TRBD2|once|TRBJ2-3
CAWTRGVAGRGTDTQYF
TGTGCCTGGACCCGCGGGGTAGCGGGAAGGGGCACAGATACGCAGTATTTT